Listed below are T cell receptor beta chains from one sample, sequenced in a study of a mutant IDH1 vaccine in newly diagnosed glioma. Their recognized antigens are unknown. The table came from immunoSEQ multiplex PCR; TCRdb's copy has only in-frame clones and leaves some out. This table has about 50,000 clones, less than 85% appearing once. Sequencing was performed on PBMCs, taken from a glioma patient whose treatment included an IDH1 peptide vaccine. The receptors were sampled from a woman aged 25 to 39 with glioma. Some clones in this sample may be carry-over from other donors' samples. Both conserved end residues are part of each CDR3. Fields, in order: J gene, V gene, CDR3 length, clone size, D gene, CDR3 protein, CDR3 DNA. D genes are given only for firm matches. Size is stated for part of the rows, as once, few or many counts, or as a class when the clone is expanded.

j_gene: TRBJ1-4
v_gene: TRBV10-3
len: 14
abundance: -
d_gene: TRBD1
CDR3aa: CATALRDRVEKLFF
CDR3nt: TGTGCCACCGCACTCCGGGACAGGGTCGAAAAACTGTTTTTT

j_gene: TRBJ2-4
v_gene: TRBV30
len: 15
abundance: once
d_gene: -
CDR3aa: CAWSVTGAEGDIQYF
CDR3nt: TGTGCCTGGAGTGTCACGGGGGCAGAGGGAGACATTCAGTACTTC

j_gene: TRBJ2-7
v_gene: TRBV18
len: 13
abundance: -
d_gene: -
CDR3aa: CASSLGVSYEQYF
CDR3nt: TGTGCCAGCTCCCTAGGGGTCTCCTACGAGCAGTACTTC

j_gene: TRBJ1-4
v_gene: TRBV6-1
len: 14
abundance: -
d_gene: TRBD1
CDR3aa: CASCQGGTNEKLFF
CDR3nt: TGTGCCAGCTGCCAGGGGGGGACTAATGAAAAACTGTTTTTT

j_gene: TRBJ2-2
v_gene: TRBV5-5
len: 16
abundance: -
d_gene: TRBD1
CDR3aa: CASSLADRGNTGELFF
CDR3nt: TGTGCCAGCAGCTTAGCGGACAGGGGGAACACCGGGGAGCTGTTTTTT

j_gene: TRBJ2-3
v_gene: TRBV9
len: 14
abundance: -
d_gene: TRBD2
CDR3aa: CASSPREGTDTQYF
CDR3nt: TGTGCCAGCAGCCCCCGGGAGGGCACAGATACGCAGTATTTT

j_gene: TRBJ2-3
v_gene: TRBV11-2
len: 14
abundance: -
d_gene: -
CDR3aa: CASGKRGSTDTQYF
CDR3nt: TGTGCCAGCGGAAAGAGGGGTTCGACAGATACGCAGTATTTT

j_gene: TRBJ1-1
v_gene: TRBV6-6
len: 16
abundance: few
d_gene: -
CDR3aa: CASSYPEGLRGTEAFF
CDR3nt: TGTGCCAGCAGTTACCCCGAGGGTTTACGAGGCACTGAAGCTTTCTTT

j_gene: TRBJ1-3
v_gene: TRBV11-2
len: 15
abundance: -
d_gene: TRBD1
CDR3aa: CASSDARDRGYTIYF
CDR3nt: TGTGCCAGCAGCGATGCAAGGGACAGGGGATACACCATATATTTT

j_gene: TRBJ2-7
v_gene: TRBV7-9
len: 14
abundance: -
d_gene: -
CDR3aa: CASSPRQGLYEQYF
CDR3nt: TGTGCCAGCAGCCCTCGACAGGGACTCTACGAGCAGTACTTC

j_gene: TRBJ2-7
v_gene: TRBV18
len: 13
abundance: -
d_gene: -
CDR3aa: CASSPPLGSGQYF
CDR3nt: TGTGCCAGCTCACCACCATTGGGATCGGGGCAGTACTTC

j_gene: TRBJ2-1
v_gene: TRBV30
len: 16
abundance: few
d_gene: TRBD2
CDR3aa: CAWSDGRASSYNEQFF
CDR3nt: TGTGCCTGGAGTGACGGGAGGGCGAGCTCCTACAATGAGCAGTTCTTC

j_gene: TRBJ1-2
v_gene: TRBV7-9
len: 12
abundance: -
d_gene: -
CDR3aa: CASSSGGHGYTF
CDR3nt: TGTGCCAGCAGCTCTGGGGGCCATGGCTATACCTTC

j_gene: TRBJ2-2
v_gene: TRBV2
len: 14
abundance: -
d_gene: -
CDR3aa: CASSEALNGGELFF
CDR3nt: TGTGCCAGCAGTGAAGCGCTTAACGGCGGGGAGCTGTTTTTT

j_gene: TRBJ2-1
v_gene: TRBV15
len: 17
abundance: -
d_gene: TRBD2
CDR3aa: CATSTTFSGKDYNEQFF
CDR3nt: TGTGCCACCAGCACAACGTTTAGCGGGAAAGACTACAATGAGCAGTTCTTC

j_gene: TRBJ2-1
v_gene: TRBV5-6
len: 15
abundance: -
d_gene: -
CDR3aa: CASSLGRVSYNEQFF
CDR3nt: TGTGCCAGCAGCCTCGGACGGGTCTCCTACAATGAGCAGTTCTTC

j_gene: TRBJ2-3
v_gene: TRBV6-1
len: 18
abundance: -
d_gene: TRBD2
CDR3aa: CASSEWMGLAALTDTQYF
CDR3nt: TGTGCCAGCAGTGAATGGATGGGACTAGCGGCCCTCACAGATACGCAGTATTTT

j_gene: TRBJ2-7
v_gene: TRBV5-6
len: 14
abundance: -
d_gene: -
CDR3aa: CASSSLGGLGEQYF
CDR3nt: TGTGCCAGCAGCTCATTGGGGGGCCTCGGCGAGCAGTACTTC

j_gene: TRBJ2-4
v_gene: TRBV19
len: 14
abundance: -
d_gene: TRBD1
CDR3aa: CASRDRLAKNIQYF
CDR3nt: TGTGCCAGTCGGGACAGGCTAGCCAAAAACATTCAGTACTTC

j_gene: TRBJ2-7
v_gene: TRBV10-2
len: 16
abundance: -
d_gene: TRBD1
CDR3aa: CASSERGEGTDYEQYF
CDR3nt: TGCGCCAGCAGTGAGAGGGGTGAGGGGACAGACTACGAGCAGTACTTC

j_gene: TRBJ2-4
v_gene: TRBV6-1
len: 14
abundance: -
d_gene: -
CDR3aa: CASGRPGAKNIQYF
CDR3nt: TGTGCCAGCGGAAGACCAGGGGCCAAAAACATTCAGTACTTC

j_gene: TRBJ2-1
v_gene: TRBV27
len: 14
abundance: -
d_gene: -
CDR3aa: CASSSPGGSNEQFF
CDR3nt: TGTGCCAGCAGTTCCCCCGGGGGAAGCAATGAGCAGTTCTTC

j_gene: TRBJ2-1
v_gene: TRBV5-1
len: 20
abundance: -
d_gene: TRBD2
CDR3aa: CASSLVGGLAGVSSYNEQFF
CDR3nt: TGCGCCAGCAGCTTGGTGGGCGGACTAGCGGGAGTAAGCTCCTACAATGAGCAGTTCTTC

j_gene: TRBJ1-1
v_gene: TRBV10-2
len: 13
abundance: few
d_gene: TRBD1
CDR3aa: CASRETTGVEAFF
CDR3nt: TGCGCCAGCAGGGAGACGACAGGGGTTGAAGCTTTCTTT

j_gene: TRBJ1-2
v_gene: TRBV5-6
len: 16
abundance: -
d_gene: TRBD1
CDR3aa: CASSEPNRDRRYGYTF
CDR3nt: TGTGCCAGCAGCGAACCGAACCGGGACAGGCGATATGGCTACACCTTC

j_gene: TRBJ2-7
v_gene: TRBV29-1
len: 12
abundance: -
d_gene: -
CDR3aa: CSVADAGTEQYF
CDR3nt: TGCAGCGTCGCCGATGCAGGGACCGAGCAGTACTTC

j_gene: TRBJ1-1
v_gene: TRBV4-1
len: 15
abundance: -
d_gene: TRBD1
CDR3aa: CASSLRDSRDTEAFF
CDR3nt: TGCGCCAGCAGCCTAAGGGACAGCCGGGACACTGAAGCTTTCTTT

j_gene: TRBJ2-3
v_gene: TRBV6-1
len: 16
abundance: -
d_gene: TRBD1
CDR3aa: CASSEPGQGSTDTQYF
CDR3nt: TGTGCCAGCAGTGAACCGGGACAGGGAAGCACAGATACGCAGTATTTT

j_gene: TRBJ2-7
v_gene: TRBV2
len: 12
abundance: -
d_gene: -
CDR3aa: CASSGRSYEQYF
CDR3nt: TGTGCCAGCAGTGGCCGGAGTTACGAGCAGTACTTC

j_gene: TRBJ2-5
v_gene: TRBV5-1
len: 15
abundance: -
d_gene: TRBD1
CDR3aa: CASSPGGQGAETQYF
CDR3nt: TGCGCCAGCAGCCCAGGAGGACAGGGGGCCGAGACCCAGTACTTC

j_gene: TRBJ2-6
v_gene: TRBV7-9
len: 15
abundance: -
d_gene: -
CDR3aa: CASSSGSTGANVLTF
CDR3nt: TGTGCCAGCAGCTCGGGTTCCACAGGGGCCAACGTCCTGACTTTC

j_gene: TRBJ1-5
v_gene: TRBV28
len: 12
abundance: -
d_gene: -
CDR3aa: CASSSTFQPQHF
CDR3nt: TGTGCCAGCAGTTCGACCTTTCAGCCCCAGCATTTT

j_gene: TRBJ1-5
v_gene: TRBV4-1
len: 15
abundance: -
d_gene: TRBD1
CDR3aa: CASSQTERGHQPQHF
CDR3nt: TGCGCCAGCAGCCAAACGGAAAGGGGGCATCAGCCCCAGCATTTT

j_gene: TRBJ2-7
v_gene: TRBV6-6
len: 15
abundance: -
d_gene: TRBD2
CDR3aa: CASTESSGSGYEQYF
CDR3nt: TGTGCCAGCACTGAATCTAGCGGGTCGGGTTACGAGCAGTACTTC

j_gene: TRBJ2-7
v_gene: TRBV30
len: 14
abundance: -
d_gene: TRBD2
CDR3aa: CAWSPETSGYEQYF
CDR3nt: TGTGCCTGGAGTCCCGAGACTAGCGGGTACGAGCAGTACTTC

j_gene: TRBJ2-2
v_gene: TRBV6-1
len: 16
abundance: -
d_gene: TRBD2
CDR3aa: CASSALAASNTGELFF
CDR3nt: TGTGCCAGCAGTGCCCTAGCGGCCTCGAACACCGGGGAGCTGTTTTTT

j_gene: TRBJ2-7
v_gene: TRBV30
len: 13
abundance: -
d_gene: TRBD2
CDR3aa: CAWRIGGGNEQYF
CDR3nt: TGTGCCTGGAGGATCGGGGGGGGGAACGAGCAGTACTTC

j_gene: TRBJ1-1
v_gene: TRBV29-1
len: 11
abundance: few
d_gene: -
CDR3aa: CSVEANTEAFF
CDR3nt: TGCAGCGTCGAAGCGAACACTGAAGCTTTCTTT

j_gene: TRBJ1-4
v_gene: TRBV4-1
len: 15
abundance: -
d_gene: -
CDR3aa: CASSQEDRENEKLFF
CDR3nt: TGCGCCAGCAGCCAAGAGGACAGAGAGAATGAAAAACTGTTTTTT

j_gene: TRBJ2-3
v_gene: TRBV5-1
len: 15
abundance: -
d_gene: -
CDR3aa: CASSPIGRGTDTQYF
CDR3nt: TGCGCCAGCAGCCCTATAGGGCGCGGCACAGATACGCAGTATTTT

j_gene: TRBJ1-2
v_gene: TRBV28
len: 11
abundance: -
d_gene: -
CDR3aa: CASGQLYGYTF
CDR3nt: TGTGCCAGCGGACAGCTCTATGGCTACACCTTC

j_gene: TRBJ2-7
v_gene: TRBV29-1
len: 12
abundance: -
d_gene: -
CDR3aa: CSVRPQGYEQYF
CDR3nt: TGCAGCGTCAGACCCCAGGGCTACGAGCAGTACTTC

j_gene: TRBJ2-7
v_gene: TRBV5-4
len: 15
abundance: -
d_gene: TRBD2
CDR3aa: CASSLELAGPYEQYF
CDR3nt: TGTGCCAGCAGCTTGGAACTAGCGGGCCCCTACGAGCAGTACTTC

j_gene: TRBJ2-2
v_gene: TRBV27
len: 14
abundance: -
d_gene: -
CDR3aa: CASSSEGAPGELFF
CDR3nt: TGTGCCAGCAGTTCCGAAGGGGCACCCGGGGAGCTGTTTTTT

j_gene: TRBJ2-7
v_gene: TRBV6-1
len: 15
abundance: -
d_gene: TRBD2
CDR3aa: CASSPSGAGALEQYF
CDR3nt: TGTGCCAGCAGTCCCAGCGGGGCCGGGGCCTTAGAGCAGTACTTC

j_gene: TRBJ2-7
v_gene: TRBV5-1
len: 17
abundance: -
d_gene: TRBD2
CDR3aa: CASSPSGLAGGPNEQYF
CDR3nt: TGCGCCAGCAGCCCGTCCGGACTAGCGGGAGGGCCCAACGAGCAGTACTTC

j_gene: TRBJ2-1
v_gene: TRBV28
len: 12
abundance: few
d_gene: -
CDR3aa: CASSWNENEQFF
CDR3nt: TGTGCCAGCAGTTGGAACGAGAATGAGCAGTTCTTC

j_gene: TRBJ2-7
v_gene: TRBV5-4
len: 15
abundance: -
d_gene: -
CDR3aa: CASSPGGSKSYEQYF
CDR3nt: TGTGCCAGCAGCCCTGGGGGATCCAAATCCTACGAGCAGTACTTC

j_gene: TRBJ2-7
v_gene: TRBV7-9
len: 16
abundance: -
d_gene: -
CDR3aa: CASSPLYGVFSYEQYF
CDR3nt: TGTGCCAGCAGCCCCCTATACGGGGTCTTTTCCTACGAGCAGTACTTC

j_gene: TRBJ1-1
v_gene: TRBV6-1
len: 15
abundance: -
d_gene: -
CDR3aa: CASSGRDPMNTEAFF
CDR3nt: TGTGCCAGCAGTGGTAGGGACCCCATGAACACTGAAGCTTTCTTT

j_gene: TRBJ2-7
v_gene: TRBV2
len: 13
abundance: -
d_gene: TRBD1
CDR3aa: CASSEDRIYEQYF
CDR3nt: TGTGCCAGCAGTGAGGACAGGATCTACGAGCAGTACTTC

j_gene: TRBJ2-1
v_gene: TRBV10-3
len: 15
abundance: once
d_gene: -
CDR3aa: CAIRSGGGSYNEQFF
CDR3nt: TGTGCCATCAGGTCGGGCGGTGGCTCCTACAATGAGCAGTTCTTC

j_gene: TRBJ2-2
v_gene: TRBV7-8
len: 17
abundance: -
d_gene: TRBD2
CDR3aa: CASSLGLAGGNTGELFF
CDR3nt: TGTGCCAGCAGCTTGGGACTAGCGGGAGGGAACACCGGGGAGCTGTTTTTT

j_gene: TRBJ2-7
v_gene: TRBV19
len: 14
abundance: -
d_gene: TRBD2
CDR3aa: CASRKSGREYEQYF
CDR3nt: TGTGCCAGTAGAAAGAGCGGGAGGGAATACGAGCAGTACTTC

j_gene: TRBJ2-2
v_gene: TRBV4-1
len: 14
abundance: few
d_gene: -
CDR3aa: CASSRLPNTGELFF
CDR3nt: TGCGCCAGCAGCCGACTACCTAACACCGGGGAGCTGTTTTTT